Here is one T cell receptor beta chain with its context. This sample is part of a study of shared clonotypes between healthy human individuals. For the study at large: Three CD4 naive, three CD4 memory, two CD8 naive and one CD8 memory plate were used per donor.

Trimming cost V 3 bases and J 0 bases; bases outside gene matches: 5. CDR1 and CDR2 (germline): MNHEY, SMNVEV (reference sequence). CDR3 length: 16 residues. Assay used: immunoSEQ multiplex PCR; TCRdb lists only in-frame clones, some missing. The table lists about 1.1 million clones, roughly 80% of them singletons, with almost 0.9% in the top ten. The chain has TRBV27 and TRBJ1-2, with 9 bases matching TRBD1. Sequenced input: memory CD4+ T cells from PBMCs. Described subset: CD45RA-negative fraction. This sequence originates from a young man in good health. Some clones in this sample may be carry-over from other donors' samples. The CDR3 DNA reads TGTGCCAGCAGTTTCACAGGGGGCATGGCTAACTATGGCTACACCTTC. This codes for CASSFTGGMANYGYTF.